This entry features one T cell receptor (beta chain) sequence. Antigen specificity is unknown. The data are from a study of brain T cells in children with intractable seizures. Study-level findings and limits: Pre- and post-surgery blood differed in depth, so pre-surgery absences may be undersampling.

The CDR3 covers 10 residues. V lost 8 bases, J lost 7 bases, and 8 bases lay in between. Per germline, CDR1 WSHSY and CDR2 SAAADI. Sequencing was performed with immunoSEQ multiplex PCR; in TCRdb, only in-frame clones are kept and a portion is missing. Of approximately 60,000 clones in the sample, 90% to 96% were seen once. The sequenced cases were selected for having the highest brain T cell transcript signatures. Pre-surgery treatment included at least one anti-epileptic drug. The chain joins TRBV10-2 to TRBJ1-2; D gene unclear. This TCR was sampled from a boy under three years old with focal cortical dysplasia and intractable seizures. The starting material was peripheral blood, obtained at surgery. CDR3: CASAWGGYTF. CDR3 DNA: TGCGCCAGCGCCTGGGGTGGCTACACCTTC.